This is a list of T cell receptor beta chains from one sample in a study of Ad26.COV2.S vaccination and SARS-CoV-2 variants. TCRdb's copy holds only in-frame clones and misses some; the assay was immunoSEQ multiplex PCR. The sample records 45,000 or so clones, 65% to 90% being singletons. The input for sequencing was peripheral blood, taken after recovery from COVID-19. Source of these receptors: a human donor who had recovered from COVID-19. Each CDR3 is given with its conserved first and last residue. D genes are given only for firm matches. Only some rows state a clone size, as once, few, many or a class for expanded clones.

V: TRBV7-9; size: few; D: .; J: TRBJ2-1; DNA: TGTGCCAGCAGCTCAACAGGGAATAGGGAGCAGTTCTTC; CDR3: CASSSTGNREQFF
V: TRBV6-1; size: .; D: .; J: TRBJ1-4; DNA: TGTGCCAGCAGTGTTGGCGCGGGACAAGGGTTGTGGAGGGGGAGAAAACTGTTTTTT; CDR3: CASSVGAGQGLWRGRKLFF
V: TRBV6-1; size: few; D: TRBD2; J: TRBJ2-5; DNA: TGTGCCAGCAGTGTCCTTAGCGGGAGGGTTGGAGAGACCCAGTACTTC; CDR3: CASSVLSGRVGETQYF
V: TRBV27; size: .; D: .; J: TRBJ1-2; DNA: TGTGCCAGCAGCCCGGTGGGGGGCGCCTATGGCTACACCTTC; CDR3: CASSPVGGAYGYTF
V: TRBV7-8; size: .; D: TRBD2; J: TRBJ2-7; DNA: TGTGCCAGCAGCTTAGCTGGTTTCCGGGAGGGCGAGCAGTACTTC; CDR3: CASSLAGFREGEQYF
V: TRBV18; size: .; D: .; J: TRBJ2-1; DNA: TGTGCCAGCTCACCAAATAGCAATGAGCAGTTCTTC; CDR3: CASSPNSNEQFF
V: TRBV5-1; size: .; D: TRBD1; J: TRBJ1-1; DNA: TGCGCCAGCAGCCCTGGGACAGCCAATAGCGATAACACTGAAGCTTTCTTT; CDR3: CASSPGTANSDNTEAFF
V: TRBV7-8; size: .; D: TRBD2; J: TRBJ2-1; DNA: TGTGCCAGCAGCTTAGGAAGACTAGCGGGGACTGCTGAGCAGTTCTTC; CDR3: CASSLGRLAGTAEQFF
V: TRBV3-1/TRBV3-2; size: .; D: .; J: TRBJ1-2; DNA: TGTGCCAGCAGCCAAGCCCAGGGTATCGATGGCTACACCTTC; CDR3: CASSQAQGIDGYTF
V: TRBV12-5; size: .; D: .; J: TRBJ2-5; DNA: TGTGCTAGTGGTCCCGGGCCGCCGGGTGGGACCCAGTACTTC; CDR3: CASGPGPPGGTQYF
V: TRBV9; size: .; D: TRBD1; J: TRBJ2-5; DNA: TGTGCCAGCAGCTTCGAGGGGGCGGAGACCCAGTACTTC; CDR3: CASSFEGAETQYF
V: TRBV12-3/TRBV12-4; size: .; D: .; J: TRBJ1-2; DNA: TGTGCCAGCAGTGACGGCTATGGCTACACCTTC; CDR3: CASSDGYGYTF
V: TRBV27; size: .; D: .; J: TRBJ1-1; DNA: TGTGCCAGCAGTTTTCGGGGTCAAGGCGGTGAAGCTTTCTTT; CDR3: CASSFRGQGGEAFF
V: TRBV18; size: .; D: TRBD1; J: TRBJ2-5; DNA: TGTGCCAGCTCACCAATAAACCGACAGGGGGAAGAGACCCAGTACTTC; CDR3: CASSPINRQGEETQYF
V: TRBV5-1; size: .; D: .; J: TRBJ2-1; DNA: TGCGCCAGCAGCTTGGGAGGGGACCACAATGAGCAGTTCTTC; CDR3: CASSLGGDHNEQFF
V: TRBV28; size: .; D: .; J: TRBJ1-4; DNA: TGTGCCAGCAGTTTATGGGGGGACCAAAATGAAAAACTGTTTTTT; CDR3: CASSLWGDQNEKLFF
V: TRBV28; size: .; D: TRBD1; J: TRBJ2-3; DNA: TGTGCCAGCAGTGACCGGGACAGGGGGTACACAGATACGCAGTATTTT; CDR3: CASSDRDRGYTDTQYF
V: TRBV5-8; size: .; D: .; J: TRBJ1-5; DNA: TGTGCCAGCAGCTTCAGTAGGGCGGATAGCAATCAGCCCCAGCATTTT; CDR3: CASSFSRADSNQPQHF
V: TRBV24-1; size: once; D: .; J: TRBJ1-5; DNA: TGTGCCACCAGTGATCCCGGGACACCGAGCAATCAGCCCCAGCATTTT; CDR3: CATSDPGTPSNQPQHF
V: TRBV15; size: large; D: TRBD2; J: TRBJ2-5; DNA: TGTGCCACCAGCAGAGATCCGGCGGGAGGAGAGACCCAGTACTTC; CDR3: CATSRDPAGGETQYF
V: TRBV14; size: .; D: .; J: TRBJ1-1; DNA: TGTGCCAGCAGCCCAGGGGCCACCCAGAGAGCTTTCTTT; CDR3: CASSPGATQRAFF
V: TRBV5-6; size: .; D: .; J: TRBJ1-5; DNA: TGTGCCAGCAGCTACAGAGCCGATCAGCCCCAGCATTTT; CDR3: CASSYRADQPQHF
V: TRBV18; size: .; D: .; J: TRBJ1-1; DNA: TGTGCCAGCTCACGGGACGCAAACACTGAAGCTTTCTTT; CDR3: CASSRDANTEAFF
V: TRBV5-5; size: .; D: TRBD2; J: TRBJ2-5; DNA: TGTGCCAGCAGCATCGTACTAGCGGTCAAAGAGACCCAGTACTTC; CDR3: CASSIVLAVKETQYF
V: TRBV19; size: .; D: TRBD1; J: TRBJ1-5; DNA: TGTGCCAGTAGTATGGGCAGGGGGCGTAGCAATCAGCCCCAGCATTTT; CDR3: CASSMGRGRSNQPQHF
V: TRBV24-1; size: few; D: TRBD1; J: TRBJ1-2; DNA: TGTGCCACCAGTGATCGAAATGGACAGGCGTATGGCTACACCTTC; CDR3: CATSDRNGQAYGYTF
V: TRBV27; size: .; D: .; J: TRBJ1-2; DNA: TGTGCCAGCAGTTTATCGATTAGCGGGGCTAACTATGGCTACACCTTC; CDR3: CASSLSISGANYGYTF
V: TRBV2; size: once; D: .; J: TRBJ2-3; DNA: TGTGCCAGCAGTTCCTATAGCGGAAGTGGCCCAGATACGCAGTATTTT; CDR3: CASSSYSGSGPDTQYF
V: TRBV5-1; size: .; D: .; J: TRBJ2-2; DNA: TGCGCCAGCAGCGTTACAGGCACCGGGGAGCTGTTTTTT; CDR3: CASSVTGTGELFF